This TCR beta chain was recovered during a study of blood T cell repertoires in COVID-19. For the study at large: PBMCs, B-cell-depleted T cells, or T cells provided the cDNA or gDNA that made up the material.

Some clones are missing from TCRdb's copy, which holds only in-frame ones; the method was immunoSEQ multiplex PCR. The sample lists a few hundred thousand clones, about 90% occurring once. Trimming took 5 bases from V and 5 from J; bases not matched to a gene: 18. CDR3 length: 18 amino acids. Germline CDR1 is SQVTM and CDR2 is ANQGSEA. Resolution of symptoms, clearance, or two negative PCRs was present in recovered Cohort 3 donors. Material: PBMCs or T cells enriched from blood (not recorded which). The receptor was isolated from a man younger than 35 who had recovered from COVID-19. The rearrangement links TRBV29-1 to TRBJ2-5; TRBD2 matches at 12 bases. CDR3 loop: CSVPRPSGLAGRWETQYF. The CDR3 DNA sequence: TGCAGCGTTCCCAGACCTTCTGGACTAGCGGGGAGGTGGGAGACCCAGTACTTC. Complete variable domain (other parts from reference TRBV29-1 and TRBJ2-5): SAVISQKPSRDICQRGTSLTIQCQVDSQVTMMFWYRQQPGQSLTLIATANQGSEATYESGFVIDKFPISRPNLTFSTLTVSNMSPEDSSIYLCSVPRPSGLAGRWETQYFGPGTRLLVL.